This T cell receptor (beta chain) was recorded in a study of control samples from healthy donors and cancer patients. TCRdb's copy holds only in-frame clones and misses some; the assay was immunoSEQ multiplex PCR. This table holds 77,000 or so clones, 91% found once. Germline V gene data show CDR1 as MDHEN and CDR2 as SYDVKM. There are 17 residues in the CDR3. Between the trimmed V and J ends, which lost 3 bases and 0 bases, there was a span of 17 bases. The sequenced material came from blood. J is TRBJ2-5 and V is TRBV28; possible D gene TRBD1, 6 bases. This TCR derives from a man aged 30-40 years in good health. This CDR3 is CASSFPSTGRYQETQYF. CDR3 DNA sequence: TGTGCCAGCAGTTTTCCTAGTACAGGGCGGTACCAAGAGACCCAGTACTTC.